One sample yielded the 2 T cell receptor beta chains listed below, sequenced in a study of cytomegalovirus exposure and HLA in healthy donors. Some clones are missing from TCRdb's copy, which holds only in-frame ones; the method was immunoSEQ multiplex PCR. The sample has roughly 180,000 clones; approximately 86% are singletons. Sequencing input: PBMCs. These receptor sequences come from a man younger than 40 in good health and CMV-seropositive.

The V and J genes are TRBV18 and TRBJ2-1; D is undetermined. The CDR3 extends over 16 amino acids. Trimming left V 5 bases short and J 6 bases short, with 20 bases between. Germline V gene sequence: CDR1 KGHSH, CDR2 LQKENI. The CDR3 DNA reads TGTGCCAGCTCAACGGACGTCGCCTGGTCCGTCAATGAGCAGTTCTTC. Its protein is CASSTDVAWSVNEQFF. The entire variable domain, with the rest obtained from reference TRBV18 and TRBJ2-1, is as follows: NAGVMQNPRHLVRRRGQEARLRCSPMKGHSHVYWYRQLPEEGLKFMVYLQKENIIDESGMPKERFSAEFPKEGPSILRIQQVVRGDSAAYFCASSTDVAWSVNEQFFGPGTRLTVL.

The V gene is TRBV5-5, the J gene TRBJ2-7; tentative D call: TRBD1 (5 bases). CDR3 size: 14 residues. V lost 0 bases and J lost 5, with 12 bases in between. Germline CDR1 reads SGHKS; CDR2 reads YYEKEE (reference sequence). CDR3 residues: CASSLGWTQDEQYF. In nucleotides, the CDR3 is TGTGCCAGCAGCTTGGGCTGGACACAGGACGAGCAGTACTTC.